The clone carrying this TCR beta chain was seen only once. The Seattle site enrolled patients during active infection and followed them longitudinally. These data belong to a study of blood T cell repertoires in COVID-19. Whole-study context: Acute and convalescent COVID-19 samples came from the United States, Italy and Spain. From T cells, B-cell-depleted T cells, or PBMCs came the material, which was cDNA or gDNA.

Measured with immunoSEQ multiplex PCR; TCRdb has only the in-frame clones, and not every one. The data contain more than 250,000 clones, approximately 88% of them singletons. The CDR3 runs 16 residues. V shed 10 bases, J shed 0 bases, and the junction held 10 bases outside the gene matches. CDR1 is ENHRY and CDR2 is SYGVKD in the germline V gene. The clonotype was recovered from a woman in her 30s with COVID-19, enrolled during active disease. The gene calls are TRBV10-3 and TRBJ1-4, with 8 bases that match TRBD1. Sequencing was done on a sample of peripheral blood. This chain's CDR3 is CASRPGQATTNEKLFF. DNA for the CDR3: TGTGCCAGTCGACCGGGACAGGCTACAACTAATGAAAAACTGTTTTTT.